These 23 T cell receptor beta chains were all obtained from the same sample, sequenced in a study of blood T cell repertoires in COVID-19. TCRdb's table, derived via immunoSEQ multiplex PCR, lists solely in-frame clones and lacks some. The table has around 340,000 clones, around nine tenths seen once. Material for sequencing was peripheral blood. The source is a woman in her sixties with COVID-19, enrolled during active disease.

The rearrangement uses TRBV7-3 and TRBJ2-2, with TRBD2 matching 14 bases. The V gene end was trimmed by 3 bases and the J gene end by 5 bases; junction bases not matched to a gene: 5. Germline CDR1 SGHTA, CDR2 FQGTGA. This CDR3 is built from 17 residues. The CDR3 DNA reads TGTGCCAGCAGCTTCCTCGGGACTAGCGGGGGAACCGGGGAGCTGTTTTTT. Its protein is CASSFLGTSGGTGELFF.

CDR3 amino acids: CASSFPSDRGRTEAFF. CDR3 nucleotide sequence: TGCGCCAGCAGCTTTCCCTCTGACAGGGGGCGGACTGAAGCTTTCTTT. V gene TRBV5-1 combines with J gene TRBJ1-1; TRBD1 matches 10 bases. The CDR3 runs to 16 residues. J was trimmed by 5 bases and V by 2 bases; bases with no gene match: 9. Per the germline V gene, CDR1 is SGHRS and CDR2 is YFSETQ.

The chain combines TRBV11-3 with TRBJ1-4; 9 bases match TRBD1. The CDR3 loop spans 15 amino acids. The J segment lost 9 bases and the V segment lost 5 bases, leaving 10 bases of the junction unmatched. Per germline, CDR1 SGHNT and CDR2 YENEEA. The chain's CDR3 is CASSPSGQGFQKLFF. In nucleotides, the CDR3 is TGTGCCAGCAGCCCCTCCGGACAGGGGTTTCAAAAACTGTTTTTT.

The CDR3 DNA is TGTGCCAGCAGTTTAACGACAGGGACCGAGCAGTTCTTC. It codes for CASSLTTGTEQFF. The V gene is TRBV12-3 or TRBV12-4, the J gene TRBJ2-1, with 7 nucleotides matching TRBD1. CDR3 length: 13 residues. Trimming removed 2 bases from V and 10 bases from J; junction bases left unmatched: 5.

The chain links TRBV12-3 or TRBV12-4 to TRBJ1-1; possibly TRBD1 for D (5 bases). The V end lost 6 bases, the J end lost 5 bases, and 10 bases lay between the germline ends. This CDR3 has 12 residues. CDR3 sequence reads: CASSRKGTEAFF. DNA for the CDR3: TGTGCCAGCAGCCGGAAGGGGACTGAAGCTTTCTTT.

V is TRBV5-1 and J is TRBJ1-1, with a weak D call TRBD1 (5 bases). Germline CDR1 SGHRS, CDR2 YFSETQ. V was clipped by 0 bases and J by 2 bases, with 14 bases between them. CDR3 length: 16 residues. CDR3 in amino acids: CASSLGSQGRNTEAFF. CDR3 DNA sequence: TGCGCCAGCAGCTTGGGGTCTCAGGGTAGAAACACTGAAGCTTTCTTT.

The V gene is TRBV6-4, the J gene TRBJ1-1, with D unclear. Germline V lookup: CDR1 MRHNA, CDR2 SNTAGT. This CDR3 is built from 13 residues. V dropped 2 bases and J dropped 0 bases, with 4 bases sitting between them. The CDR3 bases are TGTGCCAGCAGTGACGGCATGAACACTGAAGCTTTCTTT. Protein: CASSDGMNTEAFF.

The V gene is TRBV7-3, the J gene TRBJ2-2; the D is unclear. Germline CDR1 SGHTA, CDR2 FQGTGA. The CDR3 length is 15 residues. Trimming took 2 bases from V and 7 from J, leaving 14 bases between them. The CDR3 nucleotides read TGTGCCAGCAGCTTATCCGGAGAGCCTAACGGGGAGCTGTTTTTT. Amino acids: CASSLSGEPNGELFF.

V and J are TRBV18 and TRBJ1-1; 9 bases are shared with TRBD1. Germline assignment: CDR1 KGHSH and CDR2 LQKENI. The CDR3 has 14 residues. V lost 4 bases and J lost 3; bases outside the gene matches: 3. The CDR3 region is CASSLRDRDTEAFF. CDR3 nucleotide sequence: TGTGCCAGCTCACTCCGGGACAGGGACACTGAAGCTTTCTTT. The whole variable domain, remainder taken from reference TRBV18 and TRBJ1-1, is NAGVMQNPRHLVRRRGQEARLRCSPMKGHSHVYWYRQLPEEGLKFMVYLQKENIIDESGMPKERFSAEFPKEGPSILRIQQVVRGDSAAYFCASSLRDRDTEAFFGQGTRLTVV.

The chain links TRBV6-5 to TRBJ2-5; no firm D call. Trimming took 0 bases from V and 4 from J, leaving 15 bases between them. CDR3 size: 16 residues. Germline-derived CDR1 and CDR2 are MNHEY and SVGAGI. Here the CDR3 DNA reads TGTGCCAGCAGTTACTCGAGAGTTGGCGGCGGAGAGACCCAGTACTTC. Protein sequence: CASSYSRVGGGETQYF.

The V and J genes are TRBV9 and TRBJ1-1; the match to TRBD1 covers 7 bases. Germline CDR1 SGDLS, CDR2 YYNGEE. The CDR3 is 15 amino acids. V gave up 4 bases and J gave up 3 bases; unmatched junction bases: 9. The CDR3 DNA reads TGTGCCAGCAGCACCGCGGCAGGGGGATACACTGAAGCTTTCTTT. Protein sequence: CASSTAAGGYTEAFF.

CDR3 bases: TGTGCCAGCAGCTTAGGGGTTCAGGCTGGAAACACCATATATTTT. Encoded protein: CASSLGVQAGNTIYF. The J gene is TRBJ1-3, the V gene TRBV5-5; D may be TRBD1 (5 bases). V was trimmed by 2 bases and J by 2 bases, leaving 11 bases between them. Germline-derived CDR1 and CDR2 are SGHKS and YYEKEE (reference sequence). The CDR3 is made up of 15 amino acids.

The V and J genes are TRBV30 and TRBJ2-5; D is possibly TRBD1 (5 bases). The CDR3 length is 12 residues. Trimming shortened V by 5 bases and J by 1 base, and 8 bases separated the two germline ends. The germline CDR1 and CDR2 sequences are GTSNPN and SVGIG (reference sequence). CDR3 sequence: CAWDQGQETQYF. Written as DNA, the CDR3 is TGTGCCTGGGATCAGGGCCAAGAGACCCAGTACTTC.

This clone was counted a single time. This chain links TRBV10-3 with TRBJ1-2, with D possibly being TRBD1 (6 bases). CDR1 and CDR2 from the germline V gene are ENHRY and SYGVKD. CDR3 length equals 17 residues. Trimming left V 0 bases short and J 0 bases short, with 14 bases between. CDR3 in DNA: TGTGCCATCAGTGAGTCGGCGTACAGGGTCCCTAACTATGGCTACACCTTC. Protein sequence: CAISESAYRVPNYGYTF.

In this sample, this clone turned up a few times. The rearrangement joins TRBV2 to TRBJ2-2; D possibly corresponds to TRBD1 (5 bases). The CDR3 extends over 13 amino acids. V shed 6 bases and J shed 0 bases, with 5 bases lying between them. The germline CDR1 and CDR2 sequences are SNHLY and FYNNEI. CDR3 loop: CASSRANTGELFF. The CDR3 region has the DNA TGTGCCAGCAGCAGGGCGAACACCGGGGAGCTGTTTTTT.

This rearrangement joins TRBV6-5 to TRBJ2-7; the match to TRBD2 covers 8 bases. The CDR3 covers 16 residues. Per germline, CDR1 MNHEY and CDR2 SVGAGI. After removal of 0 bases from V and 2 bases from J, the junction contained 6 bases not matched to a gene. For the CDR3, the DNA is TGTGCCAGCAGTTACTCGGGTGCGGGGGGTGCCTACGAGCAGTACTTC. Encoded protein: CASSYSGAGGAYEQYF.

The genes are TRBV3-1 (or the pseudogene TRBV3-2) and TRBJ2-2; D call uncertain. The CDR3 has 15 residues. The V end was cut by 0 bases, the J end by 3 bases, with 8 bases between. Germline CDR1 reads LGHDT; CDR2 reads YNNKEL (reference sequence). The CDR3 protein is CASSQDPLYTGELFF. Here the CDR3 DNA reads TGTGCCAGCAGCCAAGACCCGTTATACACCGGGGAGCTGTTTTTT.

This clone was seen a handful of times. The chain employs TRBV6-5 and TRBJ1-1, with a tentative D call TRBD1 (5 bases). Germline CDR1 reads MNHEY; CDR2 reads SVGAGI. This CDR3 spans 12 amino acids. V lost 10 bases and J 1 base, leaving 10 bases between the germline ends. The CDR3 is CAIGTGNTEAFF. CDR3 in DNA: TGTGCCATCGGAACAGGGAACACTGAAGCTTTCTTT.

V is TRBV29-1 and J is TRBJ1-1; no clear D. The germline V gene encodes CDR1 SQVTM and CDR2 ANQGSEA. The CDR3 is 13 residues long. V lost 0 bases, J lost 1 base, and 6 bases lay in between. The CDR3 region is CSVEDVRNTEAFF. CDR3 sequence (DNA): TGCAGCGTTGAAGATGTCCGGAACACTGAAGCTTTCTTT.

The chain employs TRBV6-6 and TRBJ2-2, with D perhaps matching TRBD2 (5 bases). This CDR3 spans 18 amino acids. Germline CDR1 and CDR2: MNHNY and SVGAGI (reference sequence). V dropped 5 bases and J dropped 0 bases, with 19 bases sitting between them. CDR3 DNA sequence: TGTGCCAGCAGTCCAAGGCCCCCGGGAATTGCGAACACCGGGGAGCTGTTTTTT. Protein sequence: CASSPRPPGIANTGELFF.

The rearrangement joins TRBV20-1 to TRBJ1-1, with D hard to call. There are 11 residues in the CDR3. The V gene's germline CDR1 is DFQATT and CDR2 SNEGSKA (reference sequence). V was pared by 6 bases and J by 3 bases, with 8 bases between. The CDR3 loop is CSAPGDTEAFF. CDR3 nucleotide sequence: TGCAGTGCCCCCGGGGACACTGAAGCTTTCTTT.

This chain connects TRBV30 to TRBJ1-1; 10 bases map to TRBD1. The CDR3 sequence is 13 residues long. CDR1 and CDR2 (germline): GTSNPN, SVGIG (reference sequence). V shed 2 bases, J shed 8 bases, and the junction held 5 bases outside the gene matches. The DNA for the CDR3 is TGTGCCTGGAGTAGACAGGGGGCTTCCGAAGCTTTCTTT. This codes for CAWSRQGASEAFF.

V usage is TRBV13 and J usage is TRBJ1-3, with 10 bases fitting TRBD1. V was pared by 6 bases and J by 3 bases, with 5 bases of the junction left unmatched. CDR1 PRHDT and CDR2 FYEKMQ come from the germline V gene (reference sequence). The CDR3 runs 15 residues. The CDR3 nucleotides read TGTGCCAGCAGTTATGGGACAGGGGTTGGAAACACCATATATTTT. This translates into CASSYGTGVGNTIYF.